Below are 32 T cell receptor beta chains sequenced from a single sample in a study of T cell responses to AZD1222 COVID-19 vaccine (dated by TCRdb to the early 2020s). The intended sense of this specimen's time point label: baseline before first vaccination. Library preparation was by the immunoSEQ multiplex PCR assay. TCRdb obtained this table from immuneACCESS and retained in-frame rearrangements with V and J assigned. These tables miss some clones; where compared with another copy, unresolved V genes account for less than half of the shortfall, and the remainder is unexplained. This sample comprises about 170,000 clones, roughly nine tenths of them detected only once. About 6.9% of the sample is in the top ten clones. Sequencing used peripheral blood, obtained on day 0 of AZD1222 vaccination. Receptors originate from an adult in good health.

This clone was counted between two and nine times. The chain's CDR3 is CASSLAGNEQFF. Written as DNA, the CDR3 is TGTGCCAGTAGTCTAGCAGGCAATGAGCAGTTCTTC. This chain connects TRBV19 to TRBJ2-1; D possibly corresponds to TRBD2 (5 bases). The germline CDR1 and CDR2 sequences are LNHDA and SQIVND (reference sequence). There are 12 residues in the CDR3. With 5 bases removed from V and 6 bases from J, the gap between germline ends came to 8 bases.

J is TRBJ1-2 and V is TRBV5-6; possibly TRBD1 for D (6 bases). Trimming pared 3 bases from V and 4 bases from J, leaving 10 bases between. CDR1 is SGHDT, CDR2 YYEEEE, per germline. The CDR3 sequence is 13 residues long. CDR3 sequence reads: CASSSTGFYGYTF. DNA for the CDR3: TGTGCCAGCAGCTCCACAGGGTTCTATGGCTACACCTTC.

This clone has only one observation. The rearrangement uses TRBV7-9 and TRBJ1-1; 7 bases map to TRBD1. CDR1 is SEHNR, CDR2 FQNEAQ, per germline (reference sequence). The CDR3 runs 12 residues. Trimming at V came to 11 bases and at J to 3 bases, leaving 6 bases not matched to a gene. DNA for the CDR3: TGTGCCGGAGTCAGGGGGGACACTGAAGCTTTCTTT. Translated: CAGVRGDTEAFF.

This chain uses TRBV6-2 or TRBV6-3 with TRBJ2-7, with 7 bases identical to TRBD1. Germline loops: CDR1 MNHEY, CDR2 SVGEGT. The CDR3 extends over 15 amino acids. V shed 3 bases and J 3 bases; nucleotides not matched to a gene: 8. The CDR3 loop is CASSYGTANIYEQYV. Here the CDR3 DNA reads TGTGCCAGCAGTTATGGGACAGCTAATATCTACGAGCAGTACGTC.

The chain couples TRBV19 to TRBJ1-2; D perhaps matches TRBD1 (6 bases). Per germline, CDR1 LNHDA and CDR2 SQIVND (reference sequence). V shed 3 bases and J shed 6 bases, with 11 bases lying between them. The CDR3 covers 13 residues. The CDR3 loop is CASSIAGGDGYTF. Written as DNA, the CDR3 is TGTGCCAGTAGTATCGCGGGGGGCGATGGCTACACCTTC.

This clone appeared once. The chain's CDR3 is CASSLAGGWGETQYF. CDR3 sequence (DNA): TGTGCCAGCAGCTTAGCGGGGGGTTGGGGAGAAACGCAGTATTTT. The genes are TRBV28 and TRBJ2-3, with 10 positions matching TRBD2. This CDR3 contains 15 residues. V lost 6 bases to trimming and J lost 9 bases; unmatched junction nucleotides: 12. Germline CDR1 reads MDHEN; CDR2 reads SYDVKM.

The rearrangement uses TRBV11-2 and TRBJ2-1; D gene uncertain. This CDR3 has 13 residues. Looked up from germline, CDR1 is SGHAT and CDR2 is FQNNGV. Trimming removed 5 bases from V and 3 bases from J, with 8 bases in between. CDR3: CASSARDYNEQFF. CDR3 nucleotides: TGTGCCAGCAGCGCAAGGGACTACAATGAGCAGTTCTTC.

The chain has TRBV15 and TRBJ2-3, with D hard to call. This CDR3 spans 12 amino acids. Germline V gene lookup returns CDR1 LNHNV and CDR2 YYDKDF (reference sequence). Trimming removed 3 bases from V and 2 bases from J, with 3 bases in between. CDR3 sequence: CATSRTTDTQYF. CDR3 nucleotide sequence: TGTGCCACCAGCAGGACCACAGATACGCAGTATTTT. Full variable domain (rest looked up from reference TRBV15 and TRBJ2-3): DAMVIQNPRYQVTQFGKPVTLSCSQTLNHNVMYWYQQKSSQAPKLLFHYYDKDFNNEADTPDNFQSRRPNTSFCFLDIRSPGLGDTAMYLCATSRTTDTQYFGPGTRLTVL.

The chain links TRBV12-3 or TRBV12-4 to TRBJ2-7; the D call may be TRBD1 or TRBD2 (6 bases each). V was cut by 7 bases and J by 5 bases, with 12 bases left in between. The CDR3 extends over 12 amino acids. DNA of the CDR3: TGTGCCAGCAACGCCCGGGGGCACGAGCAGTACTTC. This translates into CASNARGHEQYF.

This clone was seen once. This sequence joins TRBV18 and TRBJ2-1; the D is unclear. V lost 6 bases, J lost 1 base, and 13 bases lay in between. The CDR3 length is 15 residues. Germline CDR1 and CDR2: KGHSH and LQKENI. In DNA, the CDR3 is TGTGCCAGCTCCCAGTTCACTCAATCCTACAATGAGCAGTTCTTC. It translates to CASSQFTQSYNEQFF.

The rearrangement links TRBV7-8 to TRBJ1-1; 8 nucleotides match TRBD1. This CDR3 region has 15 residues. Trimming removed 5 bases from V and 5 bases from J; junction bases left unmatched: 10. The V gene's germline CDR1 is SGHVS and CDR2 FQNEAQ. CDR3 sequence reads: CASSRFRDRFTEAFF. The DNA for the CDR3 is TGTGCCAGCAGCAGATTCCGGGACAGGTTTACTGAAGCTTTCTTT.

This rearrangement joins TRBV28 to TRBJ2-3, with TRBD2 identical over 13 bases. CDR3 size: 15 residues. V gave up 7 bases and J gave up 4 bases; unmatched junction bases: 5. Germline values: CDR1 MDHEN, CDR2 SYDVKM. CDR3 in amino acids: CASIEGLAGADTQYF. The DNA of the CDR3 is TGTGCCAGCATTGAAGGACTAGCGGGGGCAGATACGCAGTATTTT.

The chain recombines TRBV6-1 with TRBJ1-6; D call uncertain. The germline CDR1 and CDR2 sequences are MNHNS and SASEGT. The CDR3 is 12 amino acids. Trimming took 0 bases from V and 9 from J, leaving 3 bases between them. As DNA, the CDR3 is TGTGCCAGCAGTGAAGCTGGTTCACCCCTCCACTTT. Translated: CASSEAGSPLHF.

J is TRBJ1-4 and V is TRBV10-3; the D is unclear. The CDR3 totals 15 residues. Between the trimmed V and J ends, which lost 3 bases and 3 bases, there was a span of 11 bases. Looked up from germline, CDR1 is ENHRY and CDR2 is SYGVKD. The CDR3 sequence is CAISDGPGPNEKLFF. CDR3 DNA: TGTGCCATCAGTGATGGGCCAGGCCCTAATGAAAAACTGTTTTTT.

The V and J genes are TRBV30 and TRBJ1-6; 7 nucleotides line up with TRBD1. The CDR3 covers 15 residues. V shed 2 bases and J 14 bases; nucleotides not matched to a gene: 15. Germline assignment: CDR1 GTSNPN and CDR2 SVGIG (reference sequence). The CDR3 loop reads CAWSPEGAPGRSLHF. As DNA, the CDR3 is TGTGCCTGGAGTCCTGAGGGGGCGCCAGGTCGATCCCTCCACTTT.

The rearrangement joins TRBV6-5 to TRBJ2-3; no clear D. The CDR3 has 16 residues. Trimming removed 2 bases from V and 6 bases from J, with 18 bases in between. The V gene's germline CDR1 is MNHEY and CDR2 SVGAGI. The CDR3 DNA sequence: TGTGCCAGCAGTTACCTCCCGCATGGAGATGGGGATACGCAGTATTTT. This sequence encodes CASSYLPHGDGDTQYF.

The rearrangement links TRBV4-3 to TRBJ2-2, with 7 nucleotides matching TRBD2. Germline assignment: CDR1 LGHNA and CDR2 YSLEER. CDR3 size: 14 residues. The J segment lost 6 bases and the V segment lost 3 bases, leaving 4 bases of the junction unmatched. CDR3 region: CASSHGLVSGELFF. The DNA for the CDR3 is TGCGCCAGCAGCCATGGACTAGTTTCCGGGGAGCTGTTTTTT.

This sequence joins TRBV19 and TRBJ1-5; 9 positions match TRBD1. This CDR3 comprises 15 residues. The V gene's germline CDR1 is LNHDA and CDR2 SQIVND (reference sequence). V trimming: 8 bases; J trimming: 4 bases; junction bases outside the gene matches: 9. CDR3 coding DNA: TGTGCCAGTTTGCCCCGGGACAGGGATAATCAGCCCCAGCATTTT. It translates to CASLPRDRDNQPQHF. The whole variable domain, filled in from reference TRBV19 and TRBJ1-5, reads DGGITQSPKYLFRKEGQNVTLSCEQNLNHDAMYWYRQDPGQGLRLIYYSQIVNDFQKGDIAEGYSVSREKKESFPLTVTSAQKNPTAFYLCASLPRDRDNQPQHFGDGTRLSIL.

The V call is TRBV15, the J call TRBJ2-3; 11 nucleotides line up with TRBD2. This CDR3 has 17 amino acids. Germline V gene data show CDR1 as LNHNV and CDR2 as YYDKDF (reference sequence). Unmatched junction bases numbered 2, after V lost 0 bases and J lost 0 bases. CDR3 DNA: TGTGCCACCAGCAGAGATTTAGCGGGGGGGAGCACAGATACGCAGTATTTT. This codes for CATSRDLAGGSTDTQYF.

V is TRBV6-1 and J is TRBJ1-1; D ambiguous. The CDR3 consists of 17 residues. V was pared by 7 bases and J by 1 base, with 22 bases between. Per germline, CDR1 MNHNS and CDR2 SASEGT. The CDR3 loop is CASTDSWTSGWNTEAFF. The CDR3, as DNA: TGTGCCAGCACTGATAGTTGGACGAGTGGATGGAACACTGAAGCTTTCTTT.

This clone was detected only once. This chain joins TRBV7-2 and TRBJ1-1; the D is unclear. The CDR3 loop spans 12 amino acids. Deletions cut 7 bases from V and 1 base from J, with 7 bases between. CDR1 and CDR2 (germline): SGHTA, FQGNSA. CDR3 amino acids: CASTHGNTEAFF. The CDR3 coding sequence is TGTGCCAGCACCCATGGGAACACTGAAGCTTTCTTT.

The rearrangement uses TRBV29-1 and TRBJ1-2, with TRBD1 identical over 9 bases. V was pared by 6 bases and J by 6 bases, with 5 bases of the junction left unmatched. CDR1 is SQVTM and CDR2 is ANQGSEA in the germline V gene. This CDR3 comprises 12 residues. In DNA form, the CDR3 reads TGCAGCGTGTCGGGACAGGGCAATGGCTACACCTTC. Its protein product is CSVSGQGNGYTF.

The rearrangement joins TRBV27 to TRBJ1-4; TRBD1 aligns across 8 bases. Germline assignment: CDR1 MNHEY and CDR2 SMNVEV (reference sequence). V lost 4 bases to trimming and J lost 5 bases; unmatched junction nucleotides: 6. This CDR3 is 15 amino acids long. The CDR3 DNA reads TGTGCCAGCAGTTCCCCCGACAGGGGAAATGAAAAACTGTTTTTT. Protein: CASSSPDRGNEKLFF.

The chain carries TRBV9 and TRBJ2-5, with 8 nucleotides matching TRBD1. Looked up from germline, CDR1 is SGDLS and CDR2 is YYNGEE. J gave up 5 bases and V 0 bases, and 6 bases lay outside the gene matches. CDR3 length: 15 residues. The CDR3 nucleotides are TGTGCCAGCAGCGTAGCTACGGACAGGGCCGAGACCCAGTACTTC. Its protein product is CASSVATDRAETQYF.

This clone was detected once. The gene calls are TRBV19 and TRBJ1-5; 8 bases agree with TRBD1. CDR3 length: 16 residues. The V segment lost 1 base and the J segment 7 bases; nucleotides outside the gene matches: 9. CDR1 is LNHDA and CDR2 is SQIVND in the germline V gene (reference sequence). The CDR3 loop is CASSIVGQGPGQPQHF. The CDR3 nucleotides are TGTGCCAGTAGTATAGTTGGACAGGGCCCGGGGCAGCCCCAGCATTTT.

This clone was counted once. This chain connects TRBV5-1 to TRBJ2-3; 9 nucleotides match TRBD2. Looked up from germline, CDR1 is SGHRS and CDR2 is YFSETQ. The ends lost 0 bases at V and 0 bases at J; junction bases unmatched: 2. This CDR3 has 16 amino acids. The CDR3 spells CASSLVAGVSTDTQYF. CDR3 nucleotide sequence: TGCGCCAGCAGCTTGGTAGCGGGGGTTAGCACAGATACGCAGTATTTT.

This clone was seen a single time. This chain joins TRBV14 and TRBJ1-4; possibly TRBD1 for D (5 bases). The CDR3 length is 15 residues. Trimming shortened V by 8 bases and J by 0 bases, and 13 bases separated the two germline ends. The germline V gene has CDR1 SGHDN and CDR2 FVKESK. CDR3 protein: CASGPGRATNEKLFF. The DNA for the CDR3 is TGTGCCAGCGGACCGGGGCGGGCAACTAATGAAAAACTGTTTTTT.

Worth noting for this clone: Relative to the germline gene, one junction end is altered; a read error may explain this. The rearrangement uses TRBV7-7 and TRBJ1-1; D is ambiguous. CDR3 length equals 13 residues. From germline, CDR1 is SSHAT and CDR2 FNYEAQ (reference sequence). This CDR3 reads CASSSSLNTEAFF. The CDR3 nucleotides are TGTGCTAGCAGCTCATCGTTGAACACTGAAGCTTTCTTT.

The chain uses TRBV5-1 and TRBJ1-2, with a weak D call TRBD1 (6 bases). The CDR3 runs 17 residues. The V gene's germline CDR1 is SGHRS and CDR2 YFSETQ. V lost 3 bases to trimming and J lost 0 bases, with 18 bases between them. CDR3 region: CASSSGKGDIANYGYTF. The CDR3, as DNA: TGCGCCAGCAGCTCCGGCAAGGGGGACATTGCTAACTATGGCTACACCTTC.

The rearrangement links TRBV10-1 to TRBJ2-4; D uncertain. Trimming removed 0 bases at V and 9 bases at J, with 9 bases between. The germline V gene has CDR1 WNHNN and CDR2 SYGVQD (reference sequence). CDR3 length equals 13 residues. The CDR3 loop is CASSESRTGIQYF. The CDR3 nucleotides are TGCGCCAGCAGTGAGTCGCGCACGGGCATTCAGTACTTC.

The DNA of the CDR3 is TGTGCCAGCAGCCCCGAGCCGGAAAACATTCAGTACTTC. It codes for CASSPEPENIQYF. The chain joins TRBV11-2 to TRBJ2-4; D not certain. Trimming took off 5 bases at V and 5 bases at J, with 10 bases between the two ends. The CDR3 has 13 amino acids. Germline CDR1 SGHAT, CDR2 FQNNGV.

The genes are TRBV19 and TRBJ1-1; no clear D. Per germline, CDR1 LNHDA and CDR2 SQIVND (reference sequence). V gave up 1 base and J gave up 1 base, with 13 bases separating them. The CDR3 consists of 16 residues. The CDR3 sequence: CASSIAGRVENTEAFF. For the CDR3, the DNA is TGTGCCAGTAGTATAGCCGGCCGGGTCGAGAACACTGAAGCTTTCTTT.